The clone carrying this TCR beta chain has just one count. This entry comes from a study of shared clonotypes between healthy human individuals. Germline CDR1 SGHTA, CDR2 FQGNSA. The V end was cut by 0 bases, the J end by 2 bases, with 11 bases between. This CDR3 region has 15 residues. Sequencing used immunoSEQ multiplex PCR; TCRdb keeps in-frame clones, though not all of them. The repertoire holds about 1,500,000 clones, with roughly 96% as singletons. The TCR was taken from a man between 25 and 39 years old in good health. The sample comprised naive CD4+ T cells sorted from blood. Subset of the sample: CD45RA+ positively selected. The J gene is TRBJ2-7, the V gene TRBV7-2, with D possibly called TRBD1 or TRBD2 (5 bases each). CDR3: CASSLAPGRTYEQYF. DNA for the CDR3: TGTGCCAGCAGCTTAGCCCCGGGGCGGACCTACGAGCAGTACTTC.